The present entry profiles one T cell receptor (beta chain) with its context. The sample is drawn from a study of blood T cell repertoires in COVID-19. Overall study: Acute and convalescent COVID-19 samples came from the United States, Italy and Spain. T cells, B-cell-depleted T cells, or PBMCs provided the cDNA or gDNA that served as material.

As handled by the study authors: It was from reference gene primer amplification that nucleated cell counts were estimated. Assay used: immunoSEQ multiplex PCR; TCRdb lists only in-frame clones, some missing. D and trimming come from the DNA, and the V and J calls and clone size come from that table. This sample has 200,000 to 250,000 clones, with around 80% found just once. V was clipped by 1 base and J by 2 bases; unmatched bases: 3. Germline V gene data show CDR1 as KGHSH and CDR2 as LQKENI. This CDR3 has 16 residues. The chain carries TRBV18 and TRBJ2-1, with 9 bases that match TRBD2. The sequenced sample was peripheral blood. The source is a middle-aged woman with acute or convalescent COVID-19. CDR3 sequence reads: CASSPLSGGTYNEQFF. CDR3 in DNA: TGTGCCAGCTCACCACTTAGCGGGGGAACCTACAATGAGCAGTTCTTC. Based on the CDR3 plus reference TRBV18 and TRBJ2-1, the full variable domain is NAGVMQNPRHLVRRRGQEARLRCSPMKGHSHVYWYRQLPEEGLKFMVYLQKENIIDESGMPKERFSAEFPKEGPSILRIQQVVRGDSAAYFCASSPLSGGTYNEQFFGPGTRLTVL.